The rows below give T cell receptor beta chains drawn from one sample of a study of T cells after yellow fever vaccination. A single record per CDR3 protein comes from TCRdb applying MiXCR to the 5' RACE reads. The top ten clones hold over 2% of a sample with 150,000 or so distinct CDR3 sequences, more than 5.5% of them seen once. Sequenced here: CD4+ T cells sorted from PBMCs, sampled about 5 days after the first yellow fever vaccination. These receptors came from a man aged 18 to 35 who received the YFV17D yellow fever vaccine. The CDR3 runs from the conserved cysteine through the conserved F or W. D genes are given only for firm matches. Clone size is stated in some rows and not others, as once, few, many or a class when expanded.

>TRBJ2-3|many|18|TRBV5-6|.
CASSLGPPEDWGTDTQYF
TGTGCCAGCAGCTTGGGTCCCCCCGAGGACTGGGGCACAGATACGCAGTATTTT
>TRBJ2-7|.|15|TRBV5-1|TRBD2
CASSPGLAGGPEQYF
TGCGCCAGCAGCCCTGGACTAGCGGGGGGCCCCGAGCAGTACTTC
>TRBJ1-5|.|14|TRBV15|TRBD1
CATSSKGANQPQHF
TGTGCCACCAGCAGCAAGGGGGCCAATCAGCCCCAGCATTTT
>TRBJ2-6|.|19|TRBV6-4|.
CASSPTTFAGISGANVLTF
TGTGCCAGCAGTCCCACGACTTTCGCGGGGATCTCTGGGGCCAACGTCCTGACTTTC
>TRBJ1-1|few|14|TRBV7-8|.
CASSKQTVNTEAFF
TGTGCCAGCAGCAAACAGACAGTGAACACTGAAGCTTTCTTT
>TRBJ1-2|.|15|TRBV20-1|.
CSARDLATGDYGYTF
TGCAGTGCTAGAGATCTAGCCACGGGAGACTATGGCTACACCTTC
>TRBJ1-4|many|16|TRBV5-1|.
CASSERDSSKGEKLFF
TGCGCCAGCAGCGAGCGGGACTCGTCGAAAGGGGAAAAACTGTTTTTT
>TRBJ2-6|many|18|TRBV4-1|TRBD1
CASNAGGGKGSGANVLTF
TGCGCCAGCAACGCAGGGGGCGGAAAGGGTTCTGGGGCCAACGTCCTGACTTTC
>TRBJ1-4|many|15|TRBV7-2|.
CASSAYTATNEKLFF
TGTGCCAGCAGCGCGTACACAGCAACTAATGAAAAACTGTTTTTT
>TRBJ1-2|few|15|TRBV7-2|.
CASSSALGRYYGYTF
TGTGCCAGCAGCTCCGCCCTTGGCCGATACTATGGCTACACCTTC
>TRBJ2-2|.|15|TRBV23-1|.
CASSQSPVRDGELFF
TGCGCCAGCAGTCAATCGCCGGTACGAGACGGGGAGCTGTTTTTT
>TRBJ2-7|few|13|TRBV7-9|.
CASSLGEGREQYF
TGTGCCAGCAGCTTAGGGGAAGGGCGCGAGCAGTACTTC
>TRBJ2-1|many|14|TRBV19|TRBD2
CASRPGLANNEQFF
TGTGCCAGTAGGCCGGGACTAGCGAACAATGAGCAGTTCTTC
>TRBJ2-1|many|12|TRBV5-1|.
CASSLLVNEQFF
TGCGCCAGCAGCTTGTTAGTCAATGAGCAGTTCTTC
>TRBJ2-1|many|14|TRBV20-1|TRBD2
CSASSGGAITEQFF
TGCAGTGCTTCTAGCGGGGGGGCCATCACCGAGCAGTTCTTC
>TRBJ2-3|few|16|TRBV11-2|TRBD2
CASSPTSGGWTDTQYF
TGTGCCAGCAGCCCGACTAGCGGGGGGTGGACAGATACGCAGTATTTT
>TRBJ2-1|.|16|TRBV7-8|TRBD1
CASSLVRDRGRDEQFF
TGTGCCAGCAGCTTAGTCCGGGACAGGGGGCGGGATGAGCAGTTCTTC
>TRBJ1-1|few|13|TRBV30|TRBD1
CAWRRQGNTEAFF
TGTGCCTGGAGACGACAGGGGAACACTGAAGCTTTCTTT
>TRBJ2-2|many|16|TRBV7-2|.
CASSPPGQGNTGELFF
TGTGCCAGCAGCCCGCCGGGGCAGGGGAACACCGGGGAGCTGTTTTTT
>TRBJ1-3|few|14|TRBV7-2|.
CASSFQRSGNTIYF
TGTGCCAGCAGCTTCCAGAGGTCTGGAAACACCATATATTTT
>TRBJ1-2|few|13|TRBV28|TRBD1
CASNRDRTYGYTF
TGTGCCAGCAACCGGGACAGGACCTATGGCTACACCTTC
>TRBJ1-2|few|17|TRBV6-1|TRBD1
CASSDIDRGREKYGYTF
TGTGCCAGCAGTGATATAGACAGGGGGCGCGAAAAGTATGGCTACACCTTC
>TRBJ2-5|.|13|TRBV7-9|.
CASSPLGQETQYF
TGTGCCAGCAGTCCGCTGGGGCAAGAGACCCAGTACTTC
>TRBJ2-6|few|18|TRBV11-1|TRBD1
CASSGRDRGNPGANVLTF
TGTGCCAGCAGCGGAAGGGACAGGGGGAACCCTGGGGCCAACGTCCTGACTTTC
>TRBJ1-1|many|14|TRBV12-3/TRBV12-4|TRBD1
CASSSLGQRAEAFF
TGTGCCAGCAGTTCGTTGGGACAGAGGGCTGAAGCTTTCTTT
>TRBJ2-2|many|16|TRBV18|TRBD1
CASSSTNRGLTGELFF
TGTGCCAGCTCATCGACTAACAGGGGATTGACCGGGGAGCTGTTTTTT
>TRBJ1-1|many|16|TRBV4-3|TRBD1
CASSQGNPGQEMKAFF
TGCGCCAGCAGCCAAGGGAACCCGGGACAGGAGATGAAAGCTTTCTTT
>TRBJ2-1|few|15|TRBV20-1|.
CSARGQPGYFKEQFF
TGCAGTGCTAGAGGACAGCCAGGGTACTTCAAAGAGCAGTTCTTC
>TRBJ2-1|many|14|TRBV12-3/TRBV12-4|.
CASSWRDSYNEQFF
TGTGCCAGCAGTTGGAGGGATTCCTACAATGAGCAGTTCTTC
>TRBJ1-4|many|16|TRBV20-1|.
CSATPAGGPTNEKLFF
TGCAGTGCTACCCCCGCTGGGGGCCCAACTAATGAAAAACTGTTTTTT
>TRBJ1-5|many|15|TRBV12-3/TRBV12-4|.
CASSSGGQGNQPQHF
TGTGCCAGCAGTTCCGGGGGGCAGGGCAATCAGCCCCAGCATTTT
>TRBJ1-5|.|15|TRBV6-2/TRBV6-3|TRBD1
CASKADRGRNQPQHF
TGTGCCAGCAAGGCGGACAGGGGACGGAATCAGCCCCAGCATTTT
>TRBJ1-5|few|14|TRBV18|.
CASSKGDSNQPQHF
TGTGCCAGCTCAAAAGGGGATAGCAATCAGCCCCAGCATTTT